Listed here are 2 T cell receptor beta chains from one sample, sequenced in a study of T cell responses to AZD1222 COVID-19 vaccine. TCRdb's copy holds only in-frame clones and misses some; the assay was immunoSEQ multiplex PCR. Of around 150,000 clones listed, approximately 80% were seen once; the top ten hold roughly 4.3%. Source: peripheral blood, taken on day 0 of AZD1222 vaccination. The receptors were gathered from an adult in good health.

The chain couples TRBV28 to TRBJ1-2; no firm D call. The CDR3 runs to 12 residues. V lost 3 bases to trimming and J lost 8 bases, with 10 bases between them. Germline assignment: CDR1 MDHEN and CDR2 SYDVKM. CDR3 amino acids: CASSFSSSGYTF. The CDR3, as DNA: TGTGCCAGCAGTTTTTCGTCCAGCGGCTACACCTTC.

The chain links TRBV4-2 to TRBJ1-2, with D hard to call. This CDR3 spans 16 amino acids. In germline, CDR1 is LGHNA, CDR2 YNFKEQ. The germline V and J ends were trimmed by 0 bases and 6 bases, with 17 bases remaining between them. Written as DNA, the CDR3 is TGTGCCAGCAGCCAAGATTGGAATAGGGATGGAGATGGCTACACCTTC. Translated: CASSQDWNRDGDGYTF.